This T cell receptor (beta chain) was documented in a study of T-cell reconstitution after alpha-beta-depleted transplantation in children. Germline CDR1 and CDR2: MNHEY and SVGEGT. The CDR3 is 18 residues long. V shed 5 bases and J 0 bases; nucleotides not matched to a gene: 6. Concerning this clonotype: Its matching antigen is unknown.

A TCRbeta library incorporating unique molecular identifiers was prepared. One entry per CDR3 protein, called by TCRdb with MiXCR from the PCR reads. The sample holds about 980,000 distinct CDR3 sequences, roughly 29% seen once. General observations from the study: The origin of alpha-beta T cells about two months after transplant was reportedly several hundred expanded graft clones. T-cell counts and diversity at one year post-transplant came mainly from newly produced T cells. Certain patients had high TCRbeta diversity at day 60, and it came from recipient T cells and thymic progenitors that survived.

The gene calls are TRBV6-2 or TRBV6-3 and TRBJ2-2; 13 bases line up with TRBD2. The sequencing used PBMCs, mostly from graft donor cells, collected 360 days after TCRalphabeta/CD19-depleted stem cell transplant. The TCR sequence derives from a boy under three years old who had a stem cell transplant for SCID, so the T cells may come from the graft donor. CDR3 coding DNA: TGTGCCAGCAGTGCTACGGGGACTAGCGGGGCGAACACCGGGGAGCTGTTTTTT. It codes for CASSATGTSGANTGELFF.